This T cell receptor (beta chain) was sequenced for a study of T cell changes during pregnancy in multiple sclerosis. The CDR3 sequence is 13 residues long. The V gene's germline CDR1 is MNHEY and CDR2 SMNVEV (reference sequence). The V and J ends lost 0 bases and 11 bases respectively, with 8 bases between them. Libraries were prepared by immunoSEQ multiplex PCR; TCRdb keeps only in-frame clonotypes and omits some of them. Among about 65,000 clones listed, 85% to 95% were seen once. The TCR originated in a female donor in good health, enrolled as a control in a pregnancy study. Sequences were derived from CD8+ T cells from peripheral blood mononuclear cells, sampled in the third trimester of pregnancy. The gene calls are TRBV27 and TRBJ1-6; D gene unclear. CDR3 DNA: TGTGCCAGCAGTTTATCTAGGAGTACACCCCTCCACTTT. It codes for CASSLSRSTPLHF.